This TCR beta chain is from a study of monozygotic twins with inflammatory bowel disease. With respect to this clonotype: Its specificity is unknown.

The length of the CDR3 is 14 residues. Germline-derived CDR1 and CDR2 are MRHNA and SNTAGT. Study-level findings and limits: Twins with IBD were found to have lower TCRbeta diversity (inverse Simpson) than healthy co-twins. Differences in immunosuppressive treatment may have been a source of added variability in patient repertoires. IBD patients, compared with healthy twins, shared fewer clonotypes with others (especially with disease activity).

Every TCR library drew on around 3.5 ug of total RNA. TCRdb reworked the 5' RACE reads into one entry per CDR3 protein, no DNA. The sample totals around 380,000 distinct CDR3 sequences. This chain uses TRBV6-4 with TRBJ1-2. Material: blood. The clonotype originates from a human donor with ulcerative colitis or Crohn's disease, or a healthy co-twin of an affected twin (not recorded which). CDR3 in amino acids: CASTTNGRNYGYTF.